This TCR beta chain is drawn from a study of blood T cells in healthy people across ages. The germline V and J ends were trimmed by 4 bases and 0 bases, with 10 bases remaining between them. Germline V gene sequence: CDR1 SGDLS, CDR2 YYNGEE. The CDR3 totals 14 residues. The use of a sample-barcoded 5' primer and a J-beta primer mix characterized a second PCR of roughly 7 to 11 cycles. TCRdb called the 5' RACE reads again in MiXCR, with one record for every CDR3 protein. The sample carries around 750,000 distinct CDR3 sequences, about 48% recorded once. This clonotype has a count of ten or more. The TCR was taken from a man aged 80 or over in good health. The chain has TRBV9 and TRBJ2-5, with D perhaps being TRBD1 or TRBD2 (5 bases each). The sequencing input was blood. The CDR3 nucleotides are TGTGCCAGCAGCCCTGGGACGTACCAAGAGACCCAGTACTTC. Translated, it gives CASSPGTYQETQYF.